This TCR beta chain was sequenced for a study of naive and memory T cell subsets. Alpha and beta libraries were amplified separately from the second PCR onward. CMV status came from CD4+ T cell IFNgamma after overnight CMV lysate stimulation of fresh PBMCs. Study-wide points: In naive cells, over 90% of TCR sequences were seen only once. Naive repertoires, especially CD8, held a few larger clonotypes, possibly memory cells re-expressing CD45RA.

This clonotype was counted a few times. Its target is unknown. Both TRBC1 and TRBC2 were covered by a beta constant-region primer of two equimolar oligonucleotides. Four rounds of PCR amplified the ligated cDNA using nested alpha and beta constant-region primers plus SP2. TCRdb recomputed calls from the UMI-ligation and nested PCR reads with MiXCR, one row per CDR3 protein. The data hold approximately 100,000 distinct CDR3 sequences, with 13% to 15% observed a single time. The CDR3 has 14 residues. Germline values: CDR1 PRHDT, CDR2 FYEKMQ (reference sequence). Trimming left V 3 bases short and J 0 bases short, with 9 bases between.

The receptor comes from a human donor in good health. The chain recombines TRBV13 with TRBJ2-7; D is undetermined. The sequenced sample was naive CD8+ T cells from blood. CDR3 coding DNA: TGTGCCAGCAGCTTGGGTCCTCCCTCCTACGAGCAGTACTTC. It yields the protein CASSLGPPSYEQYF.